This record concerns one T cell receptor beta chain sequence. This entry belongs to a study of T cell changes during pregnancy in multiple sclerosis. Using immunoSEQ multiplex PCR, the repertoire was profiled, and TCRdb retains in-frame clones only, with some absent. The profile shows approximately 90,000 clones, over 80% of them singletons. The V and J ends lost 3 bases and 12 bases, in that order; junction bases with no gene match: 7. The CDR3 totals 12 residues. CDR1 is MNHNS and CDR2 is SASEGT in the germline V gene. The genes are TRBV6-1 and TRBJ1-2; TRBD1 aligns across 7 bases. Source: peripheral blood, taken after pregnancy. The receptor was isolated from a female donor with multiple sclerosis, enrolled in a pregnancy study. CDR3 loop: CASSDSTGNHTF. The CDR3 DNA reads as TGTGCCAGCAGTGACTCGACAGGGAATCACACCTTC.